This is a list of T cell receptor beta chains from one sample in a study of blood T cell repertoires in COVID-19. The data were produced by immunoSEQ multiplex PCR, yet TCRdb's version contains in-frame clones alone and is incomplete. The table shows around 9,500 clones, with about three quarters occurring only once. Sample: peripheral blood. Receptors were obtained from a man in his 60s with active COVID-19. The CDR3 runs from the conserved cysteine through the conserved F or W. A D gene is named only where the DNA matches it firmly. Not every row has a clone size; where given, it reads once, few, many or a size class.

abundance	v_gene	j_gene	d_gene	CDR3aa
NA	TRBV7-2	TRBJ1-1	TRBD1	CASSLGQGNTEAFF
NA	TRBV4-3	TRBJ1-5	NA	CASSPRLSDSNQPQHF
NA	TRBV5-6	TRBJ2-5	TRBD1	CASSRDRESQETQYF
NA	TRBV28	TRBJ1-6	NA	CATLGTRNSPLHF
NA	TRBV7-8	TRBJ1-5	NA	CASRQGRNQPQHF
NA	TRBV7-3	TRBJ2-3	TRBD2	CASSLGGGAPDTQYF
NA	TRBV7-9	TRBJ2-7	NA	CASSLGDSWDEQYF
NA	TRBV2	TRBJ2-3	NA	CAAGGRGMSTDTQYF
NA	TRBV15	TRBJ2-7	TRBD1	CATSIRGQGSYEQYF
NA	TRBV3-1/TRBV3-2	TRBJ2-3	TRBD2	CASSSTRSGRGDTQYF
NA	TRBV28	TRBJ1-6	TRBD1	CASSPGGAYSPLHF
NA	TRBV3-1/TRBV3-2	TRBJ2-5	NA	CASSLGVNQETQYF
NA	TRBV5-1	TRBJ1-2	NA	CASSLLSGGSGYGYTF
NA	TRBV19	TRBJ2-7	TRBD2	CASSVRSSGRYEQYF
NA	TRBV19	TRBJ1-3	NA	CASSLVGGSGNTIYF
NA	TRBV21-1	TRBJ2-7	NA	CASSKAGGNTYEQYF
few	TRBV29-1	TRBJ1-2	NA	CSVTGNWGGYTF
NA	TRBV5-1	TRBJ2-3	NA	CASSLQGLSSDTQYF
NA	TRBV11-3	TRBJ2-7	NA	CASSLEWGRDEQYF
NA	TRBV19	TRBJ2-3	NA	CASSRSRTDTQYF
NA	TRBV6-5	TRBJ1-1	NA	CASRGRGVWTEAFF
NA	TRBV12-1	TRBJ1-1	NA	CASSQNRQGRSNTEAFF
NA	TRBV28	TRBJ1-2	NA	CASSLGGGVRYGYTF
NA	TRBV5-5	TRBJ1-1	NA	CASSLRRSQGNTEAFF
NA	TRBV19	TRBJ1-2	TRBD1	CASSINRGGYTF
NA	TRBV11-3	TRBJ2-7	TRBD2	CASSLNSGGAGVYEQYF
NA	TRBV5-4	TRBJ1-4	NA	CASSPGLVRDSNEKLFF
NA	TRBV5-5	TRBJ1-1	TRBD1	CASSQDRVNTEAFF
NA	TRBV3-1/TRBV3-2	TRBJ1-2	TRBD1	CASSQNGDRGYTF
NA	TRBV5-5	TRBJ1-2	NA	CASSSGLGRGYGYTF
NA	TRBV27	TRBJ1-1	TRBD1	CASSLSGGANTEAFF
NA	TRBV5-1	TRBJ1-3	NA	CASSSTGGSGNTIYF
NA	TRBV2	TRBJ2-5	NA	CASSETGISNQETQYF
NA	TRBV18	TRBJ2-3	TRBD2	CASSRILAGGSDTQYF
NA	TRBV6-5	TRBJ2-7	TRBD1	CASRVGQGAGEQYF
few	TRBV2	TRBJ2-1	TRBD2	CASSTGTSGSNEQFF
NA	TRBV3-1/TRBV3-2	TRBJ1-1	TRBD1	CASSHRGASTEAFF
NA	TRBV19	TRBJ2-2	TRBD1	CASSTGQGFTGELFF
NA	TRBV7-3	TRBJ2-3	NA	CASSLGGQSTDTQYF
NA	TRBV28	TRBJ1-1	NA	CASSLWGAKDTEAFF
NA	TRBV7-2	TRBJ2-1	TRBD2	CASSALAGVGNEQFF
NA	TRBV4-2	TRBJ1-1	TRBD1	CASSQTDRENTEAFF
NA	TRBV19	TRBJ1-2	TRBD1	CASSITTTGFGGYTF
NA	TRBV5-1	TRBJ1-4	TRBD1	CASSSGQGASEKLFF
few	TRBV27	TRBJ2-3	NA	CASRMTSRVTDTQYF
NA	TRBV6-2/TRBV6-3	TRBJ2-2	NA	CASSYRSRGLDTGELFF
NA	TRBV27	TRBJ2-2	NA	CASSFRRTGELFF
few	TRBV5-6	TRBJ1-2	NA	CASSLRALNQGGYTF
NA	TRBV19	TRBJ2-2	NA	CASKRGTGTGELFF
NA	TRBV7-9	TRBJ2-2	TRBD2	CASSRLAVRTGELFF